This T cell receptor beta chain appears in the sequencing data of a study of T cells in localized non-small cell lung cancer. Study observations and caveats: Among the tissues sampled, uninvolved adjacent lung had the highest T cell clonality, above tumor. Sequencing was limited to one tumor region, leaving the possibility of heterogeneity open. The appearance of a median approximately 55 of the top 100 tumor clones was seen in adjacent lung.

As regards this clone: Antigen specificity is unknown.

Some clones are missing from TCRdb's copy, which holds only in-frame ones; the method was immunoSEQ multiplex PCR. This table has 35,000 to 40,000 clones, approximately 83% appearing once. The CDR3 sequence is 15 residues long. Trimming stripped 2 bases from V and 7 bases from J, with 14 bases between. Germline values: CDR1 SGHAT, CDR2 FQNNGV. The V gene is TRBV11-2, the J gene TRBJ2-2; the D is unclear. This specimen consisted of peripheral blood, obtained before any cancer treatment. This clonotype was obtained from a man aged 35 to 69 with stage I lung adenocarcinoma. CDR3 DNA: TGTGCCAGCAGCTTAACCCCTGGGCAGAACGGGGAGCTGTTTTTT. Translation gives CASSLTPGQNGELFF.